One sample yielded the 18 T cell receptor beta chains listed below, sequenced in a study of T cell repertoires in cytomegalovirus infection. TCRdb re-called the reads through MiXCR, storing one row per CDR3 protein. The table lists fewer than 550,000 distinct CDR3 sequences, around 32% of them singletons. The specimen sequenced was PBMCs. These receptors all stem from a human donor in good health (CMV status not recorded). Some clones in this sample may be carry-over from other donors' samples.

This rearrangement joins TRBV27 to TRBJ2-1; 10 bases align to TRBD2. Germline V lookup: CDR1 MNHEY, CDR2 SMNVEV (reference sequence). The V segment lost 6 bases and the J segment 4 bases; nucleotides outside the gene matches: 9. The CDR3 consists of 16 residues. The CDR3 here is CASRPRAGGIYNEQFF. As DNA, the CDR3 is TGTGCCAGCAGACCCCGAGCGGGGGGGATTTACAATGAGCAGTTCTTC.

The J gene is TRBJ2-7, the V gene TRBV15; 7 bases line up with TRBD1. The length of the CDR3 is 17 residues. Germline CDR1 LNHNV, CDR2 YYDKDF (reference sequence). Trimming took 1 base from V and 4 from J; bases not matched to a gene: 13. The CDR3 bases are TGTGCCACCAGCAGAGTAGGGGGCGGCACAGTAGGTTACGAGCAGTACTTC. Its protein is CATSRVGGGTVGYEQYF.

The chain carries TRBV19 and TRBJ1-2; 9 positions agree with TRBD1. V was clipped by 11 bases and J by 4 bases; unmatched bases: 14. The CDR3 runs 15 residues. CDR1 and CDR2 from the germline V gene are LNHDA and SQIVND (reference sequence). CDR3 DNA sequence: TGTGCCTGCCAAGTGGGACAGGGAAATGGCTATGGCTACACCTTC. Translation: CACQVGQGNGYGYTF.

Comment on this clonotype: One base away lies a much larger clone, so this may be a sequencing read error. The chain couples TRBV25-1 to TRBJ2-7; D may be TRBD2 (6 bases). The CDR3 is 15 amino acids. Per the germline V gene, CDR1 is MGHDK and CDR2 is SYGVNS. CDR3 region: CASRASGVDSYEQCF. The CDR3 DNA reads TGTGCCAGCAGGGCCTCGGGGGTAGACTCCTACGAGCAGTGCTTC.

This clonotype was counted at least ten times. A read error may account for a junction end that differs from germline. The rearrangement links TRBV11-2 to TRBJ2-5; D tentatively reads TRBD1 or TRBD2 (5 bases each). CDR3 size: 13 residues. Germline loops: CDR1 SGHAT, CDR2 FQNNGV. In DNA, the CDR3 is TGTGCCAGCAGCTTAAGGGACCAAGGGACCCAGTACTTC. It translates to CASSLRDQGTQYF. The full variable domain, rest sourced from reference TRBV11-2 and TRBJ2-5, is EAGVAQSPRYKIIEKRQSVAFWCNPISGHATLYWYQQILGQGPKLLIQFQNNGVVDDSQLPKDRFSAERLKGVDSTLKIQPAKLEDSAVYLCASSLRDQGTQYFGPGTRLLVL.

The CDR3 loop is CASRLSGNQPQHF. The CDR3 DNA reads TGTGCCAGTAGATTATCGGGGAATCAGCCCCAGCATTTT. The chain couples TRBV19 to TRBJ1-5; D unclear. V shed 6 bases and J shed 4 bases, with 10 bases lying between them. From germline, CDR1 is LNHDA and CDR2 SQIVND (reference sequence). There are 13 residues in the CDR3.

This clonotype was recorded a few times. The J gene is TRBJ1-1, the V gene TRBV6-5, with D possibly being TRBD1 (6 bases). Germline lookup yields CDR1 MNHEY and CDR2 SVGAGI. The ends were cut back, 0 bases at V and 4 bases at J, with 15 bases in the middle. This CDR3 is built from 16 residues. The CDR3 coding sequence is TGTGCCAGCAGTTACTCCCCAGGTCTAGGGGGCACTGAAGCTTTCTTT. Amino acids: CASSYSPGLGGTEAFF.

This clonotype was counted a single time. The genes are TRBV20-1 and TRBJ2-1; the match to TRBD2 covers 8 bases. The ends lost 5 bases at V and 0 bases at J; junction bases unmatched: 3. CDR1 is DFQATT and CDR2 is SNEGSKA in the germline V gene (reference sequence). The CDR3 consists of 14 residues. CDR3 sequence reads: CSAVTSGSYNEQFF. For the CDR3, the DNA is TGCAGTGCTGTCACTAGCGGCTCCTACAATGAGCAGTTCTTC.

The chain couples TRBV5-1 to TRBJ1-4; D ambiguous. The CDR3 extends over 13 amino acids. Germline CDR1 reads SGHRS; CDR2 reads YFSETQ. Trimming removed 3 bases at V and 8 bases at J, with 11 bases between. The CDR3 reads CASSSDISEKLFF. Here the CDR3 DNA reads TGCGCCAGCAGCTCCGACATTTCGGAAAAACTGTTTTTT.

Comments on this clonotype: A much larger clone differs from this one at a single base, so this may be a read error. V usage is TRBV7-3 and J usage is TRBJ2-1; no clear D gene. Germline V lookup: CDR1 SGHTA, CDR2 FQGTGA. V lost 2 bases, J lost 2 bases, and 25 bases lay in between. This CDR3 has 20 residues. CDR3 DNA: TGTGCCAGCAGCTTATTAGGCAGGTGGCGCGTAACGGGCACCTACAATGAGCAGTTCTTC. Translated: CASSLLGRWRVTGTYNEQFF.

The table lists this clonotype with a few counts. The chain recombines TRBV28 with TRBJ1-5, with D hard to call. The germline V gene encodes CDR1 MDHEN and CDR2 SYDVKM. V lost 1 base, J lost 0 bases, and 13 bases lay in between. This CDR3 region has 17 residues. CDR3 loop: CASSLYLSGYSNQPQHF. The DNA of the CDR3 is TGTGCCAGCAGTTTATACCTCAGCGGTTATAGCAATCAGCCCCAGCATTTT.

The chain recombines TRBV24-1 with TRBJ1-5; perhaps TRBD1 as D (6 bases). The germline CDR1 and CDR2 sequences are KGHDR and SFDVKD. V dropped 7 bases and J dropped 6 bases, with 12 bases sitting between them. The CDR3 totals 13 residues. The CDR3 nucleotides are TGTGCCACCAGCGAGGGGGGCGCTCAGCCCCAGCATTTT. Translated: CATSEGGAQPQHF.

This clonotype came up a few times. The chain carries TRBV2 and TRBJ2-1; TRBD1 agrees at 7 bases. The germline V gene encodes CDR1 SNHLY and CDR2 FYNNEI. The CDR3 spans 14 residues. V was pared by 2 bases and J by 6 bases, with 4 bases of the junction left unmatched. The CDR3, as DNA: TGTGCCAGCAGTGAACGGTGGGACAGCAATGAGCAGTTCTTC. Its translation is CASSERWDSNEQFF.

Note on this clonotype: Relative to the germline gene, one junction end is altered; a read error may explain this. This chain connects TRBV4-2 to TRBJ2-5; D tentatively fits TRBD1 or TRBD2 (5 bases each). In germline, CDR1 is LGHNA, CDR2 YNFKEQ. The CDR3 extends over 14 amino acids. Here the CDR3 DNA reads TGTGCCCGCAGCCAAGAAGAGGGACGAGAGACCCAGTACTTC. Translated, it gives CARSQEEGRETQYF.

The gene calls are TRBV12-3 or TRBV12-4 and TRBJ1-2, with D possibly being TRBD1 (5 bases). CDR3 size: 14 residues. Deletions cut 5 bases from V and 5 bases from J, with 15 bases between. Written as DNA, the CDR3 is TGTGCCAGCAGTCTACTGGACAATTTTTATGGCTACACCTTC. Residues: CASSLLDNFYGYTF.

This clonotype appeared a few times. The chain has TRBV7-3 and TRBJ1-6; D may be TRBD1 (5 bases). Trimming left V 4 bases short and J 7 bases short, with 11 bases between. CDR1 and CDR2 (germline): SGHTA, FQGTGA. This CDR3 is 14 amino acids long. CDR3 residues: CASSSGAENSPLHF. CDR3 nucleotides: TGTGCCAGCAGCTCCGGGGCGGAGAATTCACCCCTCCACTTT. Combining the CDR3 with reference TRBV7-3 and TRBJ1-6 gives the whole variable domain GAGVSQTPSNKVTEKGKYVELRCDPISGHTALYWYRQSLGQGPEFLIYFQGTGAADDSGLPNDRFFAVRPEGSVSTLKIQRTERGDSAVYLCASSSGAENSPLHFGNGTRLTVT.

This clonotype was recorded a few times. The chain uses TRBV28 and TRBJ1-5; a weak D match, TRBD1 (6 bases). The CDR3 loop spans 16 amino acids. The V end lost 5 bases, the J end lost 0 bases, and 14 bases lay between the germline ends. Germline V gene lookup returns CDR1 MDHEN and CDR2 SYDVKM. CDR3 DNA: TGTGCCAGCAGTCCGGCTGGGGGCCCTAGCAATCAGCCCCAGCATTTT. Amino acid sequence: CASSPAGGPSNQPQHF.

Remarks on this clonotype: It may be a read error: a sequence one base away is much more abundant. V gene TRBV6-6 combines with J gene TRBJ1-5; no clear D. Between the trimmed V and J ends, which lost 6 bases and 8 bases, there was a span of 11 bases. Germline CDR1 MNHNY, CDR2 SVGAGI (reference sequence). The CDR3 covers 12 residues. The CDR3 DNA reads as TGTGCCAGCAGGGAACAGAGGGAGCCCCAGCATTTT. This gives the protein CASREQREPQHF.